Below, 6 T cell receptor beta chains from the same sample are listed, as sequenced in a study of CD8+ T cells in alopecia areata. Extracted RNA was reverse transcribed, and the resulting cDNA served as sequencing template. The method was immunoSEQ multiplex PCR; TCRdb's version includes in-frame clones alone and lacks a portion of them. The table records 270,000 or so clones without singletons, the ten largest covering more than 0.95%. Cells pooled from cutaneous lymph nodes were sorted on CD4, CD8alpha, NKG2D, NKG2ACE and other markers. Sequenced material: CD4+ T cells sorted from a lymph node. Source of these receptors: a C3H/HeJ mouse with alopecia areata. The strain bears MHC haplotype H2-k.

This clone was seen more than once but under ten times. Genes and germline come from the mouse. The sequence runs out 4 residues before the end of the CDR3; the remainder is reconstructed from the germline J gene. This sequence joins TRBV13-1 and TRBJ2-2, with D tentatively TRBD1 (5 bases). The CDR3 spans 15 residues. Per the germline V gene, CDR1 is NSHNY and CDR2 is SYGAGN. Trimming took 1 base from V and 3 from J, leaving 10 bases between them. CDR3 bases read: TGTGCCAGCAGTGATAAGGGGAAGGACACCGGG. It codes for CASSDKGKDTG. In full, the CDR3 reads CASSDKGKDTGQLYF.

This clone was seen a handful of times. Germline and genes here are mouse. The read gets to within 4 residues of the CDR3 end, and the germline J gene fills in the rest. The rearrangement links TRBV13-1 to TRBJ2-7, with 10 bases fitting TRBD1. The CDR3 covers 15 residues. Germline V gives CDR1 NSHNY, CDR2 SYGAGN. The part of the CDR3 DNA that was read is TGTGCCAGCAGTGATACCCGGGACAGGGGTTAT. It codes for CASSDTRDRGY. The whole CDR3 reads CASSDTRDRGYEQYF.

As regards this clone: The gene symbols are mouse symbols. Incomplete CDR3 DNA: TGTGCCAGCAGCTTATCAGGGACTGGGGGGGATCTCCAAGAC. Its translation is CASSLSGTGGDLQD. The complete CDR3 protein is CASSLSGTGGDLQDTQYF. The V gene is TRBV3, the J gene TRBJ2-5, with 13 bases fitting TRBD2. The DNA ends 4 residues before the CDR3 does, and the rest of the CDR3 is filled in from the germline J gene. V gave up 2 bases and J gave up 2 bases; unmatched junction bases: 7. Germline V gene lookup returns CDR1 SNHLY and CDR2 FYNGKV (reference sequence). The CDR3 covers 18 residues.

Comment on this clone: Gene names are mouse gene names. The CDR3 goes on 3 residues after the read ends, and that part is filled in from the germline J gene. The V and J genes are TRBV19 and TRBJ1-6; 8 positions agree with TRBD1. TRBJ1-6 is reported as an ORF; its role is uncertain. This CDR3 is built from 14 residues. V was clipped by 6 bases and J by 6 bases; unmatched bases: 5. CDR1 is FNHDT, CDR2 SITEND, per germline (reference sequence). The CDR3 sequence is CASTPTGVNSPLYF. The part of the CDR3 DNA that was read is TGTGCCAGCACCCCGACAGGGGTTAATTCGCCC.

Regarding this clone: Gene names and germline match the mouse. The CDR3 end is not reached by the read, which stops 4 residues before it; the germline J gene fills it in. The chain combines TRBV5 with TRBJ1-1; 12 nucleotides agree with TRBD1. The CDR3 extends over 17 amino acids. Germline-derived CDR1 and CDR2 are LGHNA and YNLKQL (reference sequence). The DNA read from the CDR3 is TGTGCCAGCAGCCAAGATTGGGACAGGGGGCGAGGGACA. This codes for CASSQDWDRGRGT. The whole CDR3 protein reads CASSQDWDRGRGTEVFF.

Notes on this clone: Mouse germline and gene names are used. The read comes to an end 4 residues before the CDR3 does, leaving the germline J gene to fill in the end. V usage is TRBV5 and J usage is TRBJ1-1, with 8 bases fitting TRBD1. The trim removed 1 base at V and 3 bases at J, leaving 4 bases unmatched. In germline, CDR1 is LGHNA, CDR2 YNLKQL (reference sequence). The CDR3 has 15 amino acids. CDR3 amino acids: CASSQVAGGDTEVFF. The covered CDR3 bases are TGTGCCAGCAGCCAAGTTGCAGGGGGCGACACA.